Here is one T cell receptor beta chain with its context. The antigen remains undetermined. The data originate from a study of T-cell memory formation after mild COVID-19. The wider study: Each donor largely had its own TCR clusters.

Study-level findings and limits: Researchers could not confirm that second-wave clones peaking on day 37 targeted SARS-CoV-2. Prior to infection, memory already included some responding clones, suggesting cross-reactive memory joined. CD8+ contracting clones occupied EMRA, while CD4+ ones occupied mainly CM and EM.

The CDR3 runs to 16 residues. The germline gives CDR1 SGHTA, CDR2 FQGNSA. The V and J ends lost 2 bases and 0 bases respectively, with 11 bases between them. TCRdb ran MiXCR on the 5' RACE reads and lists one entry per CDR3 protein. In the table there are about 430,000 distinct CDR3 sequences, 20% to 25% of which are singletons. The J gene is TRBJ2-4, the V gene TRBV7-2; D not certain. The sample taken for sequencing was PBMCs or a T cell subset sorted from them (not recorded which). This TCR came from an adult woman who had mild COVID-19 (a few samples of this study predate the infection). Cell type and time point are not known. This CDR3 is CASSLLRMVAKNIQYF. The CDR3 nucleotides are TGTGCCAGCAGCTTATTGCGAATGGTAGCCAAAAACATTCAGTACTTC.